The next 10 T cell receptor beta chains were all read from a single sample in a study of blood T cell repertoires in COVID-19. Sequencing used immunoSEQ multiplex PCR; TCRdb keeps in-frame clones, though not all of them. The table records 80,000 to 95,000 clones, around 90% of them present only once. Sequencing used peripheral blood. The receptors were sampled from a human donor with active COVID-19. The donor label of this sample is uncertain.

The genes are TRBV2 and TRBJ2-3; the match to TRBD1 covers 8 bases. V trimming: 6 bases; J trimming: 3 bases; junction bases outside the gene matches: 5. Germline CDR1 and CDR2: SNHLY and FYNNEI. There are 14 residues in the CDR3. CDR3: CASRDRAGTDTQYF. In DNA, the CDR3 is TGTGCCAGCAGGGACAGGGCGGGTACAGATACGCAGTATTTT.

The chain employs TRBV6-2 or TRBV6-3 and TRBJ1-5, with TRBD1 matching 9 bases. With V trimmed by 5 bases and J by 7 bases, 12 bases remained unmatched. CDR3 length: 16 residues. Germline V gene lookup returns CDR1 MNHEY and CDR2 SVGEGT. DNA of the CDR3: TGTGCCAGCAGTGGCGCCCGGGACAGGGCGACCCAGCCCCAGCATTTT. Translation gives CASSGARDRATQPQHF.

This rearrangement joins TRBV1 to TRBJ2-2; TRBD2, the D gene given by the table, was not confirmed from the DNA. TRBV1 is an annotated pseudogene. The CDR3 totals 19 residues. As DNA, the CDR3 is TGCACCAGCAGCCAAGATTTAACTAGCGGGGGGCCAGACACCGGGGAGCTGTTTTTT. This sequence encodes CTSSQDLTSGGPDTGELFF.

The rearrangement joins TRBV28 to TRBJ1-5; a possible D gene is TRBD1 (5 bases). V was shortened by 4 bases and J by 6 bases, with 13 bases between the two germline ends. The CDR3 has 14 residues. Germline V CDR1 and CDR2: MDHEN, SYDVKM. The CDR3 here is CASSWGGAGQPQHF. In DNA, the CDR3 is TGTGCCAGCAGTTGGGGGGGTGCGGGTCAGCCCCAGCATTTT.

V is TRBV5-1 and J is TRBJ2-3; a weak D match, TRBD2 (6 bases). The CDR3 has 14 amino acids. Germline V gene lookup returns CDR1 SGHRS and CDR2 YFSETQ. The V end was cut by 4 bases, the J end by 2 bases, with 11 bases between. The CDR3 DNA reads TGCGCCAGCAGCCCTGGGGACTCCACAGATACGCAGTATTTT. Protein: CASSPGDSTDTQYF.

J is TRBJ1-2 and V is TRBV9, with D perhaps TRBD1 (5 bases). This CDR3 region has 13 residues. CDR1 and CDR2 (germline): SGDLS, YYNGEE. Between the trimmed V and J ends, which lost 3 bases and 3 bases, there was a span of 9 bases. The CDR3 sequence is CASSAGGDYGYTF. The CDR3 nucleotides read TGTGCCAGCAGCGCCGGGGGGGACTATGGCTACACCTTC.

The V call is TRBV7-2, the J call TRBJ2-3; TRBD1 matches at 7 bases. Germline trimming cut 6 bases from V and 0 bases from J; bases unmatched to any gene: 12. The germline gives CDR1 SGHTA, CDR2 FQGNSA. The CDR3 extends over 17 amino acids. CDR3 in DNA: TGTGCCAGCAGTTTTCAGGGACAGCTAACGAGCACAGATACGCAGTATTTT. This codes for CASSFQGQLTSTDTQYF.

Only a few counts were recorded for this clone. In DNA, the CDR3 is TGTGCCAGCAGCTTAGTAGGGGATAGGAACTATGGCTACACCTTC. Translated: CASSLVGDRNYGYTF. This chain connects TRBV7-2 to TRBJ1-2, with D possibly matching TRBD1 (5 bases). CDR3 length: 15 residues. The V end was cut by 1 base, the J end by 2 bases, with 11 bases between. The germline CDR1 and CDR2 sequences are SGHTA and FQGNSA.

This CDR3 is CASSTKIQGAVQETQYF. CDR3 sequence (DNA): TGTGCCAGCAGCACGAAGATACAGGGGGCCGTACAAGAGACCCAGTACTTC. The chain has TRBV7-9 and TRBJ2-5, with 9 bases that match TRBD1. The germline CDR1 and CDR2 sequences are SEHNR and FQNEAQ (reference sequence). V trimming: 5 bases; J trimming: 2 bases; junction bases outside the gene matches: 12. The CDR3 is 17 residues long.

This chain uses TRBV5-5 with TRBJ1-5; D call uncertain. V shed 2 bases and J shed 5 bases, with 8 bases lying between them. The CDR3 is 13 residues long. From germline, CDR1 is SGHKS and CDR2 YYEKEE (reference sequence). CDR3 nucleotides: TGTGCCAGCAGCTTTGGCGACTATCAGCCCCAGCATTTT. Protein product: CASSFGDYQPQHF.